A single sample is the source of the 2 T cell receptor beta chains below, sequenced in a study of blood T cell repertoires in COVID-19. The method was immunoSEQ multiplex PCR; TCRdb's version includes in-frame clones alone and lacks a portion of them. The table shows approximately 100,000 clones, with 85% to 90% occurring only once. Source material: peripheral blood. The source is a woman older than 75 with active COVID-19.

The CDR3: CASRVGRTAGELFF. The CDR3 region has the DNA TGCGCCAGCAGAGTAGGGAGGACTGCCGGGGAGCTGTTTTTT. The chain uses TRBV5-1 and TRBJ2-2; TRBD2 might be the D (6 bases). CDR1 and CDR2 from the germline V gene are SGHRS and YFSETQ. V dropped 5 bases and J dropped 6 bases, with 14 bases sitting between them. This CDR3 contains 14 residues.

CDR3 DNA sequence: TGTGCCAGCAGCCCTGTAGTCGGGAGTTCGGTTGAGCAGTTCTTC. Protein sequence: CASSPVVGSSVEQFF. The chain carries TRBV4-2 and TRBJ2-1; D perhaps matches TRBD2 (6 bases). The CDR3 is made up of 15 amino acids. The germline V and J ends were trimmed by 4 bases and 9 bases, with 19 bases remaining between them. Germline V CDR1 and CDR2: LGHNA, YNFKEQ.